This TCR beta chain was captured in a study of glioma-infiltrating T cells after dendritic cell vaccination (dated by TCRdb to about 2016). For the study in its entirety: A cohort of 15 glioblastoma patients from Phase I and II dendritic cell vaccination trials was included, of whom 9 were newly diagnosed and 6 had recurrent disease. TCR sequencing metrics, including TIL content and tumor-blood repertoire overlap, were correlated with survival after dendritic cell vaccination. In glioblastoma patients vaccinated with dendritic cells, deep sequencing of TCR beta CDR3 regions served to measure tumor-infiltrating lymphocyte content and to compare repertoires between tumor and blood. Patients received three intradermal dendritic cell vaccine injections at biweekly intervals in the arm below the axilla. Patients received autologous tumor lysate-pulsed dendritic cell vaccination between about 2003 and 2013. The vaccine consisted of monocyte-derived dendritic cells cultured approximately seven days with IL-4 and GM-CSF, then pulsed overnight with autologous tumor lysate.

As regards this clone: What antigen it recognizes has not been identified. Nothing much larger sits one base from this clone, and base qualities are not available.

Points the paper makes about the study in general: Longer time to progression and overall survival after dendritic cell vaccination were predicted by higher estimated pretreatment TIL content. The three-group TCR overlap response model was characterized as speculative, and prospective validation of the model was stated to be required. No direct relationship between TCR clonality and survival was found, suggesting a diverse polyclonal response may matter. The cohort was small and heterogeneous, with few patients having full blood and tumor sets and even fewer initial-recurrent tumor pairs.

TCRB CDR3 regions were amplified from about 2 ug genomic DNA, or all available DNA if less, using the immunoSEQ assay. The multiplex PCR employed 60 forward primers targeting TCR V beta segments and 13 reverse primers targeting J beta segments. To estimate the number of reads per starting template, synthetic control templates were added to each sample at limiting dilution. The Illumina HiSeq System generated sequencing reads of 87 bp. Per the source publication's procedure: PCR and sequencing errors were removed by merging closely related sequences with a nearest neighbor algorithm. TCR overlap was measured as the percentage of unique tumor TCR beta sequences that were also present in the peripheral blood of the same patient. This is the immuneACCESS table as TCRdb keeps it, with only in-frame sequences that have V and J called. A part of the clones is gone; compared with another copy, unresolved V genes explain less than half, and the rest is unexplained. The DNA gave D and trimming, while V, J and clone size come from that table. This sample comprises 98,000 or so clones, approximately 80% of them detected only once. The ten largest clones capture 5.4% of the sample.

Including the terminal cysteine and phenylalanine, the CDR3 comprises 14 residues. This entry keeps only the CDR3 DNA: 42 bases, framed from base 1. Trimmed from V: 3 bases; trimmed from J: 2 bases; junction bases lacking a gene match: 4. For CDR1 and CDR2, the germline V gene lists MDHEN and SYDVKM. Read against the paper, the sample's time point label means: after dendritic cell vaccination, including at tumor progression/relapse. Selection of patients required sufficient residual fresh-frozen tumor tissue and over two years of available survival data. None of the glioblastoma patients carried an isocitrate dehydrogenase mutation, although molecular status otherwise varied. PBMC were collected before vaccination, two weeks after the third vaccination, and at tumor progression when it occurred. Genomic DNA was extracted with the Qiagen DNeasy Blood extraction Kit.

The sequences come from blood, collected after dendritic cell vaccination. The chain is assembled from TRBV28 and TRBJ2-7; 7 central nucleotides agree with TRBD2. The clonotype originates from a human donor with glioblastoma. The sequenced DNA is TGTGCCAGCAGTTTCGGCGGGAGTGCCTACGAGCAGTACTTC. Translated, it gives CASSFGGSAYEQYF.